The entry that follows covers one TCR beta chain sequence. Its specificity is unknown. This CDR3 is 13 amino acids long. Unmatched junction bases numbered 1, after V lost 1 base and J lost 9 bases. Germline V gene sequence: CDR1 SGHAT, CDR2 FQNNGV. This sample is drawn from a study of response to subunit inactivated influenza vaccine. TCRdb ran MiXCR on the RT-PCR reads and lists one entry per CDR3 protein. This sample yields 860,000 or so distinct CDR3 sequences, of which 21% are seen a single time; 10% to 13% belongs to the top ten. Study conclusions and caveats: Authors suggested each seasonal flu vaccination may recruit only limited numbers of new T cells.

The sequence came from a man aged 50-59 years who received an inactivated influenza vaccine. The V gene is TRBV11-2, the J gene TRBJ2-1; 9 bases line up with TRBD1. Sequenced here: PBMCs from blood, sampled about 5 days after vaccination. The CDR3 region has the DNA TGTGCCAGCAGCTTAGTGACAGGGGGTGAGCAGTTCTTC. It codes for CASSLVTGGEQFF.